These T cell receptor beta chains were read from a single sample in a study of a mutant IDH1 vaccine in newly diagnosed glioma. Sequencing used immunoSEQ multiplex PCR; TCRdb keeps in-frame clones, though not all of them. Of about 44,000 clones listed, approximately 80% are singletons. Their cognate antigens are unknown. The specimen was PBMCs, collected from a glioma patient whose treatment included an IDH1 peptide vaccine. The receptor set was obtained from a woman between 40 and 55 years old with glioma. Some clones in this sample may be carry-over from other donors' samples. The CDR3 runs from the conserved cysteine through the conserved F or W. A D gene is named only where the DNA matches it firmly. Clone size is shown for a subset of rows, as once, few, many or a class of expanded clone.

>TRBV5-1|.|.|TRBJ2-3|14
TGCGCCAGCAGCCCCGAGGGGAGCACAGATACGCAGTATTTT
CASSPEGSTDTQYF
>TRBV7-3|.|.|TRBJ2-6|16
TGTGCCAGCAGCTTAGTCCGAGGCTCTGGGGCCAACGTCCTGACTTTC
CASSLVRGSGANVLTF
>TRBV5-4|TRBD1|.|TRBJ2-5|16
TGTGCCAGCAGCGCCGTGACAGGGGGGGAGGAAGAGACCCAGTACTTC
CASSAVTGGEEETQYF
>TRBV15|TRBD2|once|TRBJ2-7|16
TGTGCCACCAGCAGAGAAATTAGCGGGATGAGCCACGAGCAGTACTTC
CATSREISGMSHEQYF
>TRBV6-6|.|.|TRBJ2-1|15
TGTGCCAGCAGTCCACTCCCCCCAAGAGGCAATGAGCAGTTCTTC
CASSPLPPRGNEQFF
>TRBV9|TRBD1|.|TRBJ1-1|14
TGTGCCAGCAGCGCAAGACAGGGTCGGACTGAAGCTTTCTTT
CASSARQGRTEAFF
>TRBV5-1|.|.|TRBJ1-2|14
TGCGCCAGCCGGCCCGGGGTTCATAACTATGGCTACACCTTC
CASRPGVHNYGYTF
>TRBV6-6|TRBD1|.|TRBJ2-7|14
TGTGCCAGCAGTTACGACAGGGGGATGCGGGAGCAGTACTTC
CASSYDRGMREQYF
>TRBV5-4|TRBD1|.|TRBJ2-5|16
TGTGCCAGCAGTCCGGCCGGGACAGGGGATTCAGAGACCCAGTACTTC
CASSPAGTGDSETQYF
>TRBV13|TRBD1|.|TRBJ2-1|17
TGTGCCAGCAGCCCCGGACCTAGACAGGGGCGCTACAATGAGCAGTTCTTC
CASSPGPRQGRYNEQFF
>TRBV29-1|.|.|TRBJ2-1|15
TGCAGCGTTGAAGGGATTAGCGGAGATTACAATGAGCAGTTCTTC
CSVEGISGDYNEQFF
>TRBV7-9|.|.|TRBJ2-5|13
TGTGCCAGCAGCTCAGAGGGGGGAGAGACCCAGTACTTC
CASSSEGGETQYF
>TRBV6-5|.|.|TRBJ2-1|14
TGTGCCAGCAGTTACCGGGACCCACATAGCGAACAGTTCTTC
CASSYRDPHSEQFF
>TRBV19|TRBD1|.|TRBJ2-7|17
TGTGCCAGTAGTGTGGCCCGGGGCAGGGGGCAATCCTACGAGCAGTACTTC
CASSVARGRGQSYEQYF
>TRBV6-4|.|.|TRBJ1-5|18
TGTGCCAGCAGACCCGTACTCAGACTAAACCTTAGCAATCAGCCCCAGCATTTT
CASRPVLRLNLSNQPQHF
>TRBV9|.|few|TRBJ1-3|10
TGTGCCAGCGGGGGGGACACCATATATTTT
CASGGDTIYF